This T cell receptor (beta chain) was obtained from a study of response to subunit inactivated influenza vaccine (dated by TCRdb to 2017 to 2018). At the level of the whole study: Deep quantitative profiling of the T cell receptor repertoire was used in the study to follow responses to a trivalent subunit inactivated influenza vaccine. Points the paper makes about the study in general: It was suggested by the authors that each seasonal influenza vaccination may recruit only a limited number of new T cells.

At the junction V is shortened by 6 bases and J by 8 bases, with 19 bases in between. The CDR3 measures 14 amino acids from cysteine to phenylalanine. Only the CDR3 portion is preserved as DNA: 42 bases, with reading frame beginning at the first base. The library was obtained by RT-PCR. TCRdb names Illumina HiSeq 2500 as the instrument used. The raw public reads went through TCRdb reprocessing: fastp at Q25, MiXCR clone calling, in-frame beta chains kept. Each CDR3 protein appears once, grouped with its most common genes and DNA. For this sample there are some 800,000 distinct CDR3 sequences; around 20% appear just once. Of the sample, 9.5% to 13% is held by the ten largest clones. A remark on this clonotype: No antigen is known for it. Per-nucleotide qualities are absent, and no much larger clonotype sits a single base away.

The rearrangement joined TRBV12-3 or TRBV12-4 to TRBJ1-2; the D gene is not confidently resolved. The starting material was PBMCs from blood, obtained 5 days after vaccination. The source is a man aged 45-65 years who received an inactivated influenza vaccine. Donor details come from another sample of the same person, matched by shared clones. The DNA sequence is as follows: TGTGCCAGCAGATTACTAGCGGGAGTGGGAGGCTACACCTTC. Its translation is CASRLLAGVGGYTF.